These T cell receptor beta chains were read from a single sample in a study of CD8 T cells in ankylosing spondylitis. TCRdb reprocessed the 5' RACE reads via MiXCR and lists one record per CDR3 protein. The sample yields 100,000 or so distinct CDR3 sequences, 24% seen once. The source material was synovial fluid, either unsorted or a sorted T cell fraction (not recorded which). These receptors all come from a male donor with ankylosing spondylitis. The conserved cysteine and the conserved F or W are not part of the CDR3 here. D genes are given only for firm matches. Size is omitted from some rows. Given values are once, few, many or a class for expanded clones.

few | TRBD1 | TRBJ2-1 | TRBV28 | ASSPGTRQGYNEQF
- | - | TRBJ2-3 | TRBV20-1 | SASKGTDTQY
- | - | TRBJ2-2 | TRBV11-2 | ASSPGSYTGELF
few | TRBD2 | TRBJ2-3 | TRBV2 | ASRDKAGLAGGQTDTQY
- | - | TRBJ2-5 | TRBV28 | ASSFRFETQY
- | TRBD1 | TRBJ1-2 | TRBV5-8 | ASSRQGDGYGYT
- | - | TRBJ1-2 | TRBV30 | AWTKNYGYT
few | - | TRBJ2-7 | TRBV29-1 | SGQTAYEQY
- | TRBD2 | TRBJ2-1 | TRBV29-1 | SVGGTSGSSYNEQF
- | TRBD2 | TRBJ2-1 | TRBV11-1 | ASSLIFGSGSSYNEQF
many | - | TRBJ2-3 | TRBV7-8 | ASSLGRYSTDTQY
- | - | TRBJ1-2 | TRBV7-2 | ASSFYLAGYT
- | - | TRBJ2-4 | TRBV7-2 | ASSQQGSGIQY
- | TRBD2 | TRBJ2-2 | TRBV5-5 | ASSLGLAGGTTGELF
few | - | TRBJ1-5 | TRBV5-4 | ASSYQGSQPQH
few | - | TRBJ1-1 | TRBV5-1 | ASSLGWTANTEAF
- | TRBD1 | TRBJ2-7 | TRBV28 | ASSPGTGVGEQY
many | TRBD1 | TRBJ2-7 | TRBV5-1 | ASSSVTGDYEQY
- | - | TRBJ1-5 | TRBV3-1 | ASSQKDFGLTGPQH
many | - | TRBJ2-1 | TRBV5-4 | ASSLRGEQF
- | - | TRBJ2-1 | TRBV14 | ASSSLGLANYNEQF
- | - | TRBJ1-4 | TRBV27 | ASSLQGFGEKLF
- | TRBD1 | TRBJ1-1 | TRBV30 | AWNLLQGQTEAF
- | TRBD2 | TRBJ2-2 | TRBV20-1 | SARDTSGRANTGELF
few | TRBD2 | TRBJ2-1 | TRBV9 | ASSTSGNSYNEQF
few | - | TRBJ2-3 | TRBV20-1 | SARGAGDTQY
- | TRBD2 | TRBJ2-3 | TRBV20-1 | SASSSGRGTDTQY
many | - | TRBJ1-2 | TRBV5-1 | ASRVSGTMYGYT
few | TRBD1 | TRBJ1-2 | TRBV2 | ASSPQGDHGYT
- | - | TRBJ2-7 | TRBV7-2 | ASSLQTASNEQY
- | - | TRBJ2-3 | TRBV7-2 | ASSFPPDTQY
few | TRBD1 | TRBJ1-2 | TRBV19 | ASQDRVNYGYT
- | - | TRBJ1-2 | TRBV20-1 | SALRQGNDYGYT
few | TRBD1 | TRBJ1-1 | TRBV2 | ASELQGDTEAF
many | - | TRBJ2-1 | TRBV29-1 | SVERLLNNEQF
- | - | TRBJ2-3 | TRBV6-2/TRBV6-3 | ASSYFDLTDTQY
few | - | TRBJ1-4 | TRBV12-3/TRBV12-4 | ASSLWGMGEKLF
- | - | TRBJ2-5 | TRBV5-6 | ASSFVWGGGETQY